The subject of this entry is one TCR beta chain. This CDR3 contains 14 residues. Germline V gene sequence: CDR1 SGDLS, CDR2 YYNGEE. V lost 5 bases and J lost 1; bases outside the gene matches: 3. This sample was included in a study of blood T cell repertoires in COVID-19. Study summary: The United States, Italy and Spain provided the acute and convalescent COVID-19 samples.

Original processing notes: Reference gene primer amplification yielded estimated nucleated cell counts. Produced via immunoSEQ multiplex PCR; TCRdb's table is partial and in-frame only. V, J and clone size are taken as reported in that table, and D and trimming were inferred from the DNA itself. In the table there are 60,000 to 75,000 clones, approximately 79% of which are singletons. The sequencing sample was made of peripheral blood. This chain links TRBV9 with TRBJ2-3; 8 bases match TRBD2. This receptor was obtained from a woman aged 45-65 years with acute or convalescent COVID-19. CDR3 loop: CASSPGGGTDTQYF. The DNA of the CDR3 is TGTGCCAGCAGTCCGGGGGGGGGCACAGATACGCAGTATTTT.